A single sample gave rise to the 28 T cell receptor beta chains below, sequenced in a study of T cell repertoires in cytomegalovirus infection. TCRdb re-called the reads through MiXCR, storing one row per CDR3 protein. The data hold 570,000 or so distinct CDR3 sequences, with approximately 40% observed a single time. These TCRs are of unknown antigen specificity. The specimen comprised cultured PBMCs, sampled from culture after CMV antigen stimulation. Source of these receptors: a human donor in good health (CMV status not recorded). Some clones in this sample may be carry-over from other donors' samples.

The gene calls are TRBV6-1 and TRBJ1-4, with a weak D call TRBD1 (6 bases). Germline V gene lookup returns CDR1 MNHNS and CDR2 SASEGT. The CDR3 has 15 residues. Trimming left V 2 bases short and J 8 bases short, with 15 bases between. This chain's CDR3 is CASSELPGVLEKLFF. CDR3 nucleotide sequence: TGTGCCAGCAGTGAACTTCCAGGGGTTCTAGAAAAACTGTTTTTT.

The V and J genes are TRBV6-1 and TRBJ2-3; D is undetermined. Trimming took 5 bases from V and 6 from J, leaving 12 bases between them. The CDR3 consists of 13 residues. Germline CDR1 is MNHNS and CDR2 is SASEGT. DNA of the CDR3: TGTGCCAGCAGTTCCGGTAACGTGGATACGCAGTATTTT. As protein: CASSSGNVDTQYF.

This clonotype was counted a few times. V and J are TRBV7-2 and TRBJ2-7, with no clear D. V gave up 6 bases and J gave up 0 bases, with 12 bases separating them. CDR1 is SGHTA, CDR2 FQGNSA, per germline. There are 14 residues in the CDR3. The CDR3 here is CASSTSRASYEQYF. For the CDR3, the DNA is TGTGCCAGCAGTACCTCTCGGGCCTCCTACGAGCAGTACTTC.

This chain uses TRBV7-9 with TRBJ2-1, with TRBD1 identical over 8 bases. The V segment lost 3 bases and the J segment 9 bases; nucleotides outside the gene matches: 1. The germline V gene has CDR1 SEHNR and CDR2 FQNEAQ (reference sequence). This CDR3 region has 12 residues. CDR3 residues: CASSFDRGEQFF. In nucleotides, the CDR3 is TGTGCCAGCAGCTTCGACAGGGGTGAGCAGTTCTTC.

This clonotype came up once. One junction end does not reproduce the germline sequence, and a read error may be involved. J is TRBJ2-1 and V is TRBV7-9; a possible D gene is TRBD1 (6 bases). The CDR3 runs 19 residues. Per the germline V gene, CDR1 is SEHNR and CDR2 is FQNEAQ (reference sequence). CDR3 DNA sequence: TGTGCCAGCTGCTTACCGAAGGTGGACAGCGGAGATACCTACAATGAGCAGTTCTTC. Protein sequence: CASCLPKVDSGDTYNEQFF.

This clonotype was recorded a few times. The V and J genes are TRBV7-9 and TRBJ1-4; unclear D gene. Germline V CDR1 and CDR2: SEHNR, FQNEAQ (reference sequence). The CDR3 runs 15 residues. The V gene lost 4 bases and the J gene lost 0 bases, with 9 bases spanning the gap. The CDR3 loop reads CASSSGFATNEKLFF. CDR3 DNA: TGTGCCAGCAGCTCGGGGTTTGCAACTAATGAAAAACTGTTTTTT.

This clonotype was observed a handful of times. This chain joins TRBV4-3 and TRBJ1-3; 9 nucleotides line up with TRBD1. V gave up 0 bases and J gave up 1 base; unmatched junction bases: 4. This CDR3 comprises 17 residues. Germline assignment: CDR1 LGHNA and CDR2 YSLEER. CDR3 protein: CASSQDIGTGSGNTIYF. As DNA, the CDR3 is TGCGCCAGCAGCCAAGATATTGGGACAGGGTCTGGAAACACCATATATTTT.

The V gene is TRBV20-1, the J gene TRBJ1-3; possible D gene TRBD1, 5 bases. The CDR3 loop spans 13 amino acids. Germline values: CDR1 DFQATT, CDR2 SNEGSKA (reference sequence). V was trimmed by 5 bases and J by 1 base, leaving 9 bases between them. CDR3 nucleotide sequence: TGCAGTGCTGCCCGGACATCTGGAAACACCATATATTTT. It translates to CSAARTSGNTIYF.

This clonotype was seen a handful of times. CDR3 nucleotides: TGTGCCAGCAGTTACTCGTGGCAGTTCGACGAGCAGTACTTC. This translates into CASSYSWQFDEQYF. The gene calls are TRBV6-6 and TRBJ2-7; no clear D. Trimming took 0 bases from V and 5 from J, leaving 11 bases between them. The CDR3 length is 14 residues. Looked up from germline, CDR1 is MNHNY and CDR2 is SVGAGI (reference sequence).

The V call is TRBV20-1, the J call TRBJ1-5; D might be TRBD1 (5 bases). The CDR3 has 16 amino acids. Deletions cut 4 bases from V and 1 base from J, with 17 bases between. The germline gives CDR1 DFQATT, CDR2 SNEGSKA (reference sequence). CDR3 DNA: TGCAGTGCTACCCCTCCCAGCGGGGGAAGCAATCAGCCCCAGCATTTT. Translated: CSATPPSGGSNQPQHF.

The V gene is TRBV10-3, the J gene TRBJ2-1; weak D call: TRBD2 (5 bases). Germline lookup yields CDR1 ENHRY and CDR2 SYGVKD. The CDR3 loop spans 14 amino acids. V was shortened by 5 bases and J by 3 bases, with 11 bases between the two germline ends. The CDR3: CAISFSEGYNEQFF. CDR3 nucleotide sequence: TGTGCCATCAGTTTTAGCGAGGGCTACAATGAGCAGTTCTTC.

This chain uses TRBV19 with TRBJ2-5; D possibly corresponds to TRBD1 (5 bases). V was shortened by 6 bases and J by 4 bases, with 15 bases between the two germline ends. Germline V gene data show CDR1 as LNHDA and CDR2 as SQIVND (reference sequence). The CDR3 runs 14 residues. The CDR3 nucleotides are TGTGCCAGTAGCACCTCCCCTACAGGAGAGACCCAGTACTTC. Encoded protein: CASSTSPTGETQYF.

The chain combines TRBV15 with TRBJ2-1; D might be TRBD2 (6 bases). CDR1 is LNHNV and CDR2 is YYDKDF in the germline V gene (reference sequence). The CDR3 length is 16 residues. Trimming left V 4 bases short and J 3 bases short, with 16 bases between. The DNA for the CDR3 is TGTGCCACCAGCACGCAAGTACGGGGGAGCTACAATGAGCAGTTCTTC. Translated, it gives CATSTQVRGSYNEQFF.

V and J are TRBV6-2 or TRBV6-3 and TRBJ1-2; 8 nucleotides line up with TRBD1. Germline CDR1 and CDR2: MNHEY and SVGEGT. The CDR3 contains 15 residues. Unmatched junction bases numbered 14, after V lost 5 bases and J lost 9 bases. This CDR3 is CASSSPRTGSRSYTF. CDR3 DNA sequence: TGTGCCAGCAGTAGCCCTAGGACAGGGAGTCGGAGCTACACCTTC.

V usage is TRBV7-9 and J usage is TRBJ2-5, with TRBD2 as a possible D gene (6 bases). Per the germline V gene, CDR1 is SEHNR and CDR2 is FQNEAQ (reference sequence). This CDR3 spans 13 amino acids. Trimming took off 4 bases at V and 4 bases at J, with 10 bases between the two ends. The CDR3 region has the DNA TGTGCCAGCAGCTCCAAGGAGGGAGAGACCCAGTACTTC. Translation: CASSSKEGETQYF.

This clonotype has ten or more counts. J is TRBJ1-3 and V is TRBV7-2; possibly TRBD1 for D (5 bases). Germline loops: CDR1 SGHTA, CDR2 FQGNSA. The CDR3 has 16 amino acids. V shed 3 bases and J shed 2 bases, with 14 bases lying between them. CDR3 nucleotides: TGTGCCAGCAGCTTGGGAGGGGCCAGGGCTGGAAACACCATATATTTT. Its protein is CASSLGGARAGNTIYF.

The chain uses TRBV12-5 and TRBJ2-5, with 9 bases fitting TRBD1. This CDR3 is built from 14 residues. The junction had 7 bases not matched to a gene; V was cut back by 6 bases and J by 5 bases. Germline CDR1 is LGHNT and CDR2 is FRNRAP. This CDR3 reads CASGRDRAPETQYF. In nucleotides, the CDR3 is TGTGCTAGTGGCAGGGACAGGGCCCCGGAGACCCAGTACTTC.

The J gene is TRBJ2-3, the V gene TRBV6-8; 7 nucleotides match TRBD2. V lost 2 bases, J lost 2 bases, and 4 bases stayed unmatched. This CDR3 contains 15 residues. The germline CDR1 and CDR2 sequences are MNHGY and SAAAGT. The CDR3 loop is CASSYGGDYTDTQYF. The CDR3 DNA reads as TGTGCCAGCAGTTACGGAGGGGACTACACAGATACGCAGTATTTT.

This clonotype was observed a few times. This chain links TRBV7-2 with TRBJ2-2; either TRBD1 or TRBD2 may fit D (5 bases each). Germline V lookup: CDR1 SGHTA, CDR2 FQGNSA. The CDR3 extends over 15 amino acids. With 0 bases removed from V and 6 bases from J, the gap between germline ends came to 11 bases. The CDR3 bases are TGTGCCAGCAGCTTAGCGGCCTTGGGGGCCGGGGAGCTGTTTTTT. This translates into CASSLAALGAGELFF.

This clonotype was picked up a small number of times. The V call is TRBV5-1, the J call TRBJ1-1; D is unclear. Germline V lookup: CDR1 SGHRS, CDR2 YFSETQ. Trimming cost V 1 base and J 1 base, with 8 bases left between them. This CDR3 is built from 14 residues. The chain's CDR3 is CASSLSPGNTEAFF. The CDR3, as DNA: TGCGCCAGCAGCTTGAGTCCAGGGAACACTGAAGCTTTCTTT.

This clonotype was detected a few times. The V gene is TRBV5-4, the J gene TRBJ1-4; a possible D gene is TRBD1 (6 bases). The CDR3 contains 14 residues. Germline CDR1 is SGHNT and CDR2 is YYREEE (reference sequence). Trimming took 4 bases from V and 6 from J, leaving 13 bases between them. In nucleotides, the CDR3 is TGTGCCAGCAGCCTAGGGGGAAGAGATGAAAAACTGTTTTTT. Translated: CASSLGGRDEKLFF.

The chain recombines TRBV7-2 with TRBJ1-6; 7 nucleotides match TRBD1. The germline V gene encodes CDR1 SGHTA and CDR2 FQGNSA. This CDR3 region has 14 residues. Trimming cost V 6 bases and J 5 bases; bases outside gene matches: 4. The CDR3 protein is CASRPGTDNSPLHF. The CDR3, as DNA: TGTGCCAGCAGGCCCGGGACAGATAATTCACCCCTCCACTTT.

The chain recombines TRBV25-1 with TRBJ2-7; D uncertain. The CDR3 runs 14 residues. Trimming shortened V by 5 bases and J by 4 bases, and 15 bases separated the two germline ends. Germline V gene sequence: CDR1 MGHDK, CDR2 SYGVNS. The CDR3: CASSPHESPYEQYF. The CDR3 DNA reads as TGTGCCAGCAGTCCCCATGAAAGCCCTTACGAGCAGTACTTC.

The V call is TRBV19, the J call TRBJ2-2; no clear D. The CDR3 is 13 residues long. Trimming left V 5 bases short and J 7 bases short, with 11 bases between. Germline CDR1 is LNHDA and CDR2 is SQIVND (reference sequence). CDR3 coding DNA: TGTGCCAGTAGTTATTATCGCGGCGGGGAGCTGTTTTTT. It codes for CASSYYRGGELFF.

The CDR3 is CASMTKSGNTIYF. The DNA for the CDR3 is TGTGCCAGTATGACAAAGTCTGGAAACACCATATATTTT. This chain connects TRBV19 to TRBJ1-3; D not resolved. The CDR3 is 13 residues long. Germline CDR1 LNHDA, CDR2 SQIVND (reference sequence). The germline V and J ends were trimmed by 7 bases and 1 base, with 8 bases remaining between them. Full variable domain (remainder filled in from reference TRBV19 and TRBJ1-3): DGGITQSPKYLFRKEGQNVTLSCEQNLNHDAMYWYRQDPGQGLRLIYYSQIVNDFQKGDIAEGYSVSREKKESFPLTVTSAQKNPTAFYLCASMTKSGNTIYFGEGSWLTVV.

There are a few counts of this clonotype. This chain connects TRBV12-3 or TRBV12-4 to TRBJ2-3, with 8 nucleotides matching TRBD2. The CDR3 is 16 residues long. The ends lost 4 bases at V and 10 bases at J; junction bases unmatched: 16. CDR3 protein: CASSWAGTRALLSQYF. CDR3 coding DNA: TGTGCCAGCAGTTGGGCCGGGACTAGGGCTCTTTTATCGCAGTATTTT.

V and J are TRBV7-2 and TRBJ1-3; D gene ambiguous. CDR1 SGHTA and CDR2 FQGNSA come from the germline V gene. Trimming shortened V by 4 bases and J by 0 bases, and 13 bases separated the two germline ends. CDR3 length equals 16 residues. The CDR3 sequence: CASSSQTLHSGNTIYF. CDR3 DNA: TGTGCCAGCAGCTCCCAGACACTCCACTCTGGAAACACCATATATTTT.

As DNA, the CDR3 is TGTGCCTCGGAGGAGGCCTACAATGAGCAGTTCTTC. Translated: CASEEAYNEQFF. V usage is TRBV18 and J usage is TRBJ2-1, with D tentatively TRBD2 (5 bases). This CDR3 comprises 12 residues. V was pared by 11 bases and J by 2 bases, with 10 bases between. Per the germline V gene, CDR1 is KGHSH and CDR2 is LQKENI. Together with reference TRBV18 and TRBJ2-1, the CDR3 gives the full variable domain: NAGVMQNPRHLVRRRGQEARLRCSPMKGHSHVYWYRQLPEEGLKFMVYLQKENIIDESGMPKERFSAEFPKEGPSILRIQQVVRGDSAAYFCASEEAYNEQFFGPGTRLTVL.